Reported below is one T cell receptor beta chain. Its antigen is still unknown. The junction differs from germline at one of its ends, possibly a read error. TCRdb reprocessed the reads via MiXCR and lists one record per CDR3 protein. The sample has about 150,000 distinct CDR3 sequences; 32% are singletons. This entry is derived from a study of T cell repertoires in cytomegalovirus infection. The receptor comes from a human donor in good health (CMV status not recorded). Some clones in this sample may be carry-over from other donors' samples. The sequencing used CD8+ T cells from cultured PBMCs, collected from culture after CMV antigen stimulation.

Here the CDR3 reads CVSSQGEGGEQDF. The CDR3 DNA reads as TGTGTCAGCAGCCAAGGGGAGGGCGGGGAGCAAGACTTC. The chain employs TRBV4-2 and TRBJ2-7, with 7 bases aligning to TRBD2. The CDR3 loop spans 13 amino acids. In germline, CDR1 is LGHNA, CDR2 YNFKEQ.